Below, 20 T cell receptor beta chains from the same sample are listed, as sequenced in a study of early T cells in non-severe SARS-CoV-2 infection. One entry per CDR3 protein results from TCRdb running MiXCR on the 5' RACE reads. Among 75,000 to 95,000 distinct CDR3 sequences listed, about 15% were seen once. Here the sequenced sample was whole blood, taken at baseline. These receptors all stem from an adult who was a healthcare worker with PCR-confirmed SARS-CoV-2 infection or an uninfected control (not recorded which).

The CDR3 nucleotides read TGCAGTGCTAGGATTTACAGGGCCCCCTACGAGCAGTACTTC. Translating it yields CSARIYRAPYEQYF. V gene TRBV20-1 combines with J gene TRBJ2-7; tentative D call: TRBD1 (6 bases). This CDR3 contains 14 residues. The V end lost 3 bases, the J end lost 2 bases, and 14 bases lay between the germline ends. Per germline, CDR1 DFQATT and CDR2 SNEGSKA (reference sequence).

This clonotype was found many times. The J gene is TRBJ2-1, the V gene TRBV7-2; 10 positions match TRBD2. With V trimmed by 2 bases and J by 6 bases, 1 base remained unmatched. Germline V gene sequence: CDR1 SGHTA, CDR2 FQGNSA. The CDR3 has 14 residues. The DNA of the CDR3 is TGTGCCAGCAGCTTACTAGCGGGAGCCAATGAGCAGTTCTTC. Its translation: CASSLLAGANEQFF.

This clonotype was counted between two and nine times. The rearrangement uses TRBV6-1 and TRBJ2-7; the D is unclear. The CDR3 is made up of 14 amino acids. Trimming removed 10 bases at V and 4 bases at J, with 20 bases between. Germline lookup yields CDR1 MNHNS and CDR2 SASEGT. The CDR3 protein is CANMVGGRTYEQYF. CDR3 sequence (DNA): TGTGCCAACATGGTGGGCGGCCGAACTTACGAGCAGTACTTC.

The gene calls are TRBV9 and TRBJ2-2, with D unclear. V was clipped by 5 bases and J by 10 bases, with 15 bases between them. The CDR3 contains 13 residues. CDR1 is SGDLS, CDR2 YYNGEE, per germline. The CDR3 reads CASRSRPTKELFF. In nucleotides, the CDR3 is TGTGCCAGCAGAAGTAGGCCGACAAAGGAGCTGTTTTTT.

This clonotype was seen a handful of times. The chain combines TRBV9 with TRBJ2-1; the match to TRBD2 covers 13 bases. After removal of 1 base from V and 7 bases from J, the junction contained 5 bases not matched to a gene. This CDR3 has 16 residues. Per germline, CDR1 SGDLS and CDR2 YYNGEE. The CDR3 sequence: CASSVLSGLAGNEQFF. The CDR3 coding sequence is TGTGCCAGCAGCGTACTTTCGGGACTAGCGGGGAATGAGCAGTTCTTC. The variable domain in full, with the rest retrieved from reference TRBV9 and TRBJ2-1, is DSGVTQTPKHLITATGQRVTLRCSPRSGDLSVYWYQQSLDQGLQFLIQYYNGEERAKGNILERFSAQQFPDLHSELNLSSLELGDSALYFCASSVLSGLAGNEQFFGPGTRLTVL.

The rearrangement links TRBV7-9 to TRBJ1-2; a weak D match, TRBD1 (5 bases). The germline V gene encodes CDR1 SEHNR and CDR2 FQNEAQ (reference sequence). V was cut by 5 bases and J by 2 bases, with 12 bases left in between. The CDR3 runs to 14 residues. CDR3 protein: CASSGGTVNYGYTF. The CDR3 DNA follows: TGTGCCAGCAGCGGGGGGACCGTCAACTATGGCTACACCTTC.

CDR3: CSARGAYEQYF. The DNA of the CDR3 is TGCAGTGCTAGAGGCGCCTACGAGCAGTACTTC. The genes are TRBV20-1 and TRBJ2-7; D remains unclear. The CDR3 runs 11 residues. The germline V gene encodes CDR1 DFQATT and CDR2 SNEGSKA (reference sequence). The V gene lost 1 base and the J gene lost 2 bases, with 3 bases spanning the gap.

This chain connects TRBV14 to TRBJ2-2; possibly TRBD1 for D (6 bases). Trimming left V 4 bases short and J 3 bases short, with 12 bases between. CDR1 and CDR2 (germline): SGHDN, FVKESK. The CDR3 is 15 amino acids. CDR3 DNA sequence: TGTGCCAGCAGCCGATTAGGACAGTACACCGGGGAGCTGTTTTTT. This codes for CASSRLGQYTGELFF.

The chain recombines TRBV12-3 or TRBV12-4 with TRBJ2-1; the match to TRBD2 covers 12 bases. The CDR3 covers 17 residues. With V trimmed by 0 bases and J by 6 bases, 6 bases remained unmatched. The DNA for the CDR3 is TGTGCCAGCAGTTTAGCGATGCTAGCGGGAGGGGTCAATGAGCAGTTCTTC. It is translated as CASSLAMLAGGVNEQFF.

In this sample, this clonotype turned up many times. The chain employs TRBV6-1 and TRBJ2-1; maybe TRBD1 (6 bases). The V end lost 10 bases, the J end lost 8 bases, and 24 bases lay between the germline ends. CDR3 length: 15 amino acids. Germline lookup yields CDR1 MNHNS and CDR2 SASEGT. The chain's CDR3 is CATKQTGLPSYEQFF. CDR3 nucleotide sequence: TGTGCCACGAAACAGACAGGCCTCCCTAGCTATGAGCAGTTCTTC.

This clonotype was observed many times. CDR3 bases: TGCGCCAGCAGCCAAGCCCAGGTTTTCGGCTCTGGAAACACCATATATTTT. Translated, it gives CASSQAQVFGSGNTIYF. The chain uses TRBV4-1 and TRBJ1-3; the D is unclear. CDR3 length: 17 residues. CDR1 MGHRA and CDR2 YSYEKL come from the germline V gene. V dropped 1 base and J dropped 0 bases, with 13 bases sitting between them.

This clonotype showed up many times. This chain links TRBV20-1 with TRBJ2-3; 8 bases fit TRBD2. Germline V gives CDR1 DFQATT, CDR2 SNEGSKA (reference sequence). Losses at the gene ends were 1 base for V and 3 bases for J; bases not matched to a gene: 18. The CDR3 length is 19 residues. CDR3 residues: CSARGLGIGGAGETDTQYF. The CDR3 DNA reads as TGCAGTGCTAGAGGCTTGGGAATCGGCGGAGCGGGAGAAACAGATACGCAGTATTTT.

The chain joins TRBV11-2 to TRBJ2-2; D not certain. There are 18 residues in the CDR3. V lost 4 bases, J lost 6 bases, and 24 bases lay in between. The germline gives CDR1 SGHAT, CDR2 FQNNGV. The CDR3: CASSWKGIRANRAGELFF. The CDR3, as DNA: TGTGCCAGCAGCTGGAAGGGCATCCGAGCGAATCGCGCCGGGGAGCTGTTTTTT. The complete variable domain, with remaining parts taken from reference TRBV11-2 and TRBJ2-2, reads EAGVAQSPRYKIIEKRQSVAFWCNPISGHATLYWYQQILGQGPKLLIQFQNNGVVDDSQLPKDRFSAERLKGVDSTLKIQPAKLEDSAVYLCASSWKGIRANRAGELFFGEGSRLTVL.

At least ten counts were recorded for this clonotype. The V and J genes are TRBV5-6 and TRBJ2-1; 9 nucleotides align to TRBD1. J was trimmed by 7 bases and V by 4 bases; bases with no gene match: 3. This CDR3 has 13 residues. The V gene's germline CDR1 is SGHDT and CDR2 YYEEEE. The CDR3 loop is CASSPGQGNEQFF. CDR3 sequence (DNA): TGTGCCAGCAGCCCCGGACAGGGGAATGAGCAGTTCTTC.

In DNA, the CDR3 is TGCAGTGCTAGAGATCTCGGGACAGGGGTACCCTACGAGCAGTACTTC. As protein: CSARDLGTGVPYEQYF. The chain has TRBV20-1 and TRBJ2-7; 10 bases are shared with TRBD1. This CDR3 has 16 amino acids. With 0 bases clipped from V and 2 bases from J, the junction kept 7 bases outside the gene matches. Germline lookup yields CDR1 DFQATT and CDR2 SNEGSKA (reference sequence).

This rearrangement joins TRBV19 to TRBJ2-7; D possibly corresponds to TRBD1 (5 bases). The CDR3 extends over 17 amino acids. Germline V gives CDR1 LNHDA, CDR2 SQIVND (reference sequence). Between the trimmed V and J ends, which lost 5 bases and 4 bases, there was a span of 24 bases. As DNA, the CDR3 is TGTGCCAGTAGTCCCAAGATGATGAGGTGGGGCCAATACGAGCAGTACTTC. It codes for CASSPKMMRWGQYEQYF.

The rearrangement joins TRBV28 to TRBJ1-2, with 9 positions matching TRBD1. The CDR3 is made up of 14 amino acids. Looked up from germline, CDR1 is MDHEN and CDR2 is SYDVKM. The trim removed 5 bases at V and 4 bases at J, leaving 5 bases unmatched. The CDR3 DNA reads TGTGCCAGCAGTCCGGGGACAGGGTCCTATGGCTACACCTTC. Translation: CASSPGTGSYGYTF.

The chain couples TRBV20-1 to TRBJ1-5; D is unclear. The germline CDR1 and CDR2 sequences are DFQATT and SNEGSKA (reference sequence). The CDR3 is 13 residues long. V lost 0 bases and J lost 5, with 8 bases in between. Written as DNA, the CDR3 is TGCAGTGCTAGAGATCCCCCGGATCAGCCCCAGCATTTT. This gives the protein CSARDPPDQPQHF.

This clonotype showed up many times. The J gene is TRBJ2-1, the V gene TRBV15; TRBD1 agrees at 8 bases. The trim removed 3 bases at V and 8 bases at J, leaving 12 bases unmatched. The germline V gene has CDR1 LNHNV and CDR2 YYDKDF (reference sequence). The CDR3 contains 16 residues. As DNA, the CDR3 is TGTGCCACCAGCAGTACAAGACAGGGGAATTCGGATGAGCAGTTCTTC. Translation: CATSSTRQGNSDEQFF.

This clonotype was seen a few times. This chain links TRBV20-1 with TRBJ1-5; D remains ambiguous. Trimming left V 0 bases short and J 5 bases short, with 14 bases between. CDR3 length equals 15 residues. Germline V gene lookup returns CDR1 DFQATT and CDR2 SNEGSKA (reference sequence). Written as DNA, the CDR3 is TGCAGTGCTAGAGATTGGGCAGGAGAGTATCAGCCCCAGCATTTT. Its translation is CSARDWAGEYQPQHF.